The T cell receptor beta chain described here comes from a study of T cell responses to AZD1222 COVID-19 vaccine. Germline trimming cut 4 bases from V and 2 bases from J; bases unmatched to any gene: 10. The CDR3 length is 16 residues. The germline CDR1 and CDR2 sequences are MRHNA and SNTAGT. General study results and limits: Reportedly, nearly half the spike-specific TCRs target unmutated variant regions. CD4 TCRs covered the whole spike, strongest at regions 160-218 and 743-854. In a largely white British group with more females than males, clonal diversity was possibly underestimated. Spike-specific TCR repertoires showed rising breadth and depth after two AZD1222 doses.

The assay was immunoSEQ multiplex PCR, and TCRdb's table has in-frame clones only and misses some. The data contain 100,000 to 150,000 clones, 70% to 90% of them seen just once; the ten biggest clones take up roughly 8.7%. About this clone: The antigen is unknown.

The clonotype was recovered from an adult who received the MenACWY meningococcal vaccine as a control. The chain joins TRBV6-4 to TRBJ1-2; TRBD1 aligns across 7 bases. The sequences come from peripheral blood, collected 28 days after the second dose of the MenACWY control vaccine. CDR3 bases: TGTGCCAGCAGTGCCTCATACAGGGGAAGAAACTATGGCTACACCTTC. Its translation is CASSASYRGRNYGYTF.